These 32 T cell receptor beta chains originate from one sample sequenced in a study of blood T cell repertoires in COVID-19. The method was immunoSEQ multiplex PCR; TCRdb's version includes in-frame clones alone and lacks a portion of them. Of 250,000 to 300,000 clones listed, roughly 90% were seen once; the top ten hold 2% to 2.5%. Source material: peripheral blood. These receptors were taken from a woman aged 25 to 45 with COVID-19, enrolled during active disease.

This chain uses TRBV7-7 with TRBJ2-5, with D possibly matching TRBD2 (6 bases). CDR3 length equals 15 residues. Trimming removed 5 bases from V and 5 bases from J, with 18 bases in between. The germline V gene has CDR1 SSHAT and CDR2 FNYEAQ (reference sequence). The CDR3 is CASSQNSGGGETQYF. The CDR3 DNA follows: TGTGCCAGCAGCCAGAACTCAGGTGGAGGGGAGACCCAGTACTTC.

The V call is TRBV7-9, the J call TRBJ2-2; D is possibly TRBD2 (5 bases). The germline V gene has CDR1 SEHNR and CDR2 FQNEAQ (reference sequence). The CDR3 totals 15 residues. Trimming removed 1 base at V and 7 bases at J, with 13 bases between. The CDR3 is CASSLGTLGVGELFF. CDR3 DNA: TGTGCCAGCAGCTTAGGGACTCTCGGCGTCGGGGAGCTGTTTTTT.

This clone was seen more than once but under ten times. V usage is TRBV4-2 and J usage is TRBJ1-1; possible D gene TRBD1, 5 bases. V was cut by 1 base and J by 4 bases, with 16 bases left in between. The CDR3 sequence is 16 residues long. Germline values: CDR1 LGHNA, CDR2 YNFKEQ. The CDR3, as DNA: TGTGCCAGCAGCCAAGTGCCGCCAGGGATTCGCACTGAAGCTTTCTTT. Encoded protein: CASSQVPPGIRTEAFF.

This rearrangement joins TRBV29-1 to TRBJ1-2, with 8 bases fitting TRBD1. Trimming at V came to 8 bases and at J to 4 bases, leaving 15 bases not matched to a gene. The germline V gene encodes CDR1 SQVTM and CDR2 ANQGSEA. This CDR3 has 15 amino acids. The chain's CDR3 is CSTHQEDRAGYGYTF. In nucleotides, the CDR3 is TGCAGCACTCATCAAGAGGACAGGGCGGGCTATGGCTACACCTTC.

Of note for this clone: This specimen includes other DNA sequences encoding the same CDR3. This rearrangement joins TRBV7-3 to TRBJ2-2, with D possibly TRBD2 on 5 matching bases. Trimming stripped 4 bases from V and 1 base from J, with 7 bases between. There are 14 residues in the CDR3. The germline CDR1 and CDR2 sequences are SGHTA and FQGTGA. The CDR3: CASSSGLNTGELFF. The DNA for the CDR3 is TGTGCCAGCAGCTCTGGACTGAACACCGGGGAGCTGTTTTTT. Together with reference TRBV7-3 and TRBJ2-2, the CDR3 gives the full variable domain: GAGVSQTPSNKVTEKGKYVELRCDPISGHTALYWYRQSLGQGPEFLIYFQGTGAADDSGLPNDRFFAVRPEGSVSTLKIQRTERGDSAVYLCASSSGLNTGELFFGEGSRLTVL.

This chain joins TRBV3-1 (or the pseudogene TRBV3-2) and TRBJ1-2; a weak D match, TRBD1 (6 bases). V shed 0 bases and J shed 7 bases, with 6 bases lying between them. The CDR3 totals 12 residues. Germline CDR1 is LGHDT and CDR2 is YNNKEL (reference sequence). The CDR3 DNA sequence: TGTGCCAGCAGCCAAGACAGGGGTGGCTACACCTTC. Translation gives CASSQDRGGYTF.

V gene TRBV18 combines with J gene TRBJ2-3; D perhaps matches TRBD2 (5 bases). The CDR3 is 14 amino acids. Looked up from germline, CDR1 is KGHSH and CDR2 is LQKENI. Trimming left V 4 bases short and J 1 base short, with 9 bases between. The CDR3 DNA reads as TGTGCCAGCTCACGCGCTAGCCGCACAGATACGCAGTATTTT. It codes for CASSRASRTDTQYF.

The CDR3 sequence is CASSLGTGQGNTIYF. The CDR3 region has the DNA TGCGCCAGCAGCTTGGGTACAGGGCAAGGAAACACCATATATTTT. This chain connects TRBV5-1 to TRBJ1-3; D possibly corresponds to TRBD1 (6 bases). Trimming cost V 0 bases and J 4 bases, with 11 bases left between them. Germline lookup yields CDR1 SGHRS and CDR2 YFSETQ. The CDR3 loop spans 15 amino acids. The whole variable domain, remainder taken from reference TRBV5-1 and TRBJ1-3, is KAGVTQTPRYLIKTRGQQVTLSCSPISGHRSVSWYQQTPGQGLQFLFEYFSETQRNKGNFPGRFSGRQFSNSRSEMNVSTLELGDSALYLCASSLGTGQGNTIYFGEGSWLTVV.

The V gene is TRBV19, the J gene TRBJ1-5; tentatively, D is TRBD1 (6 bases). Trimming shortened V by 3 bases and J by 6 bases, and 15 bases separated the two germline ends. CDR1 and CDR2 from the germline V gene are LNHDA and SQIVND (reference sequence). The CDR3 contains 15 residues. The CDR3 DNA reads TGTGCCAGTAGTATTACAGGGAGTGGAGGTCAGCCCCAGCATTTT. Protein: CASSITGSGGQPQHF.

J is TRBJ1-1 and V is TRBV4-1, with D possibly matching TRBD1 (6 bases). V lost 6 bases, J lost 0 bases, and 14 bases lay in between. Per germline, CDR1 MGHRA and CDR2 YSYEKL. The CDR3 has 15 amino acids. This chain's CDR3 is CASSPAGQMNTEAFF. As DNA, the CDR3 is TGCGCCAGCAGTCCGGCAGGACAGATGAACACTGAAGCTTTCTTT.

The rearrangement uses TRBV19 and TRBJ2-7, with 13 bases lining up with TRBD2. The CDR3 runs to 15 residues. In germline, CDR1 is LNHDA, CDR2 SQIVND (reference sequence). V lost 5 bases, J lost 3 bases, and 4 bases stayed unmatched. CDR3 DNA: TGTGCCAGTAGTCCATGGACTAGCGGGAGCTACGAGCAGTACTTC. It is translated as CASSPWTSGSYEQYF.

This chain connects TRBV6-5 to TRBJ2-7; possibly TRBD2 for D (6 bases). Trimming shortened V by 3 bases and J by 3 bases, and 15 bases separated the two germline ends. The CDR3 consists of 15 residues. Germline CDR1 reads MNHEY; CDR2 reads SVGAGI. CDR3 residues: CASSYFGTEVYEQYF. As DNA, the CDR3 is TGTGCCAGCAGTTATTTCGGGACTGAAGTCTACGAGCAGTACTTC.

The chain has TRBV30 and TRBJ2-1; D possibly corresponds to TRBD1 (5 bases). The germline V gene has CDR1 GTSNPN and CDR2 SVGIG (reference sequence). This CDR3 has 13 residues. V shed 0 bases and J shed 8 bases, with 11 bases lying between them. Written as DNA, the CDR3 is TGTGCCTGGAGTGTCATGGGGCCCGATGAGCAGTTCTTC. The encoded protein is CAWSVMGPDEQFF. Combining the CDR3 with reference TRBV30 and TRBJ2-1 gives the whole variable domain SQTIHQWPATLVQPVGSPLSLECTVEGTSNPNLYWYRQAAGRGLQLLFYSVGIGQISSEVPQNLSASRPQDRQFILSSKKLLLSDSGFYLCAWSVMGPDEQFFGPGTRLTVL.

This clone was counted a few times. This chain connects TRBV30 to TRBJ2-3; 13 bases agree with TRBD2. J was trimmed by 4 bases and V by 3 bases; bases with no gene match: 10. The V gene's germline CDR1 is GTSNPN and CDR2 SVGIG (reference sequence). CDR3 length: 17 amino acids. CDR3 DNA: TGTGCCTGGAGAGGGGGGACTAGCGGGATCGGGGCAGATACGCAGTATTTT. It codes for CAWRGGTSGIGADTQYF.

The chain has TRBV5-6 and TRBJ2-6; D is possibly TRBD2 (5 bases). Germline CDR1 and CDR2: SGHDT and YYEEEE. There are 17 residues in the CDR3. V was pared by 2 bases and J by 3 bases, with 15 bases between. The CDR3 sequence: CASSFPGSLGGANVLTF. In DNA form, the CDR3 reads TGTGCCAGCAGCTTTCCGGGATCCTTGGGTGGGGCCAACGTCCTGACTTTC.

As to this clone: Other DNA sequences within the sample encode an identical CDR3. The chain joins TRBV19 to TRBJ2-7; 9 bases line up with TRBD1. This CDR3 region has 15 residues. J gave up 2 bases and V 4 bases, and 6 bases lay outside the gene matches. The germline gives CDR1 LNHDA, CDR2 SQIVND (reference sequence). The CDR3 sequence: CASSTPGQGPYEQYF. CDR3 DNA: TGTGCCAGTAGTACACCGGGACAGGGACCCTACGAGCAGTACTTC.

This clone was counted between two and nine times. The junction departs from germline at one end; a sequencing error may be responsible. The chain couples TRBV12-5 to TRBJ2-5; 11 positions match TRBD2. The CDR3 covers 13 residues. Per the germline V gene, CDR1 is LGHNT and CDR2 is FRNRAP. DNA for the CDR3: TGTGCTAGTGGTGCCGAACTAGCGGGAGTGGTGAACTTC. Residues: CASGAELAGVVNF.

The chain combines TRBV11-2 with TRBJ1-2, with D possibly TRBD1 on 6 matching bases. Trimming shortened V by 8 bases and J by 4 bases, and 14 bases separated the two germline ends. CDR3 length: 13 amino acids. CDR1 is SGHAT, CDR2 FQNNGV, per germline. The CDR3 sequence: CASVGALPYGYTF. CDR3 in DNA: TGTGCCAGCGTGGGGGCCCTTCCCTATGGCTACACCTTC.

Here the CDR3 reads CASSQQGGNEKLFF. As DNA, the CDR3 is TGTGCCAGTAGCCAACAGGGGGGGAATGAAAAACTGTTTTTT. The chain has TRBV19 and TRBJ1-4, with 8 nucleotides matching TRBD1. This CDR3 is built from 14 residues. The ends lost 6 bases at V and 5 bases at J; junction bases unmatched: 5. Germline V gene lookup returns CDR1 LNHDA and CDR2 SQIVND (reference sequence).

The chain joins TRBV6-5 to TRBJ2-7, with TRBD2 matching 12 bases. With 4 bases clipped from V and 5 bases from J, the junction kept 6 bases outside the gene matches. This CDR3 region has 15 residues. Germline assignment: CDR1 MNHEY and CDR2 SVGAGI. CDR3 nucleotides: TGTGCCAGCAGTTCGGCGACTAGCGGGAGAAACGAGCAGTACTTC. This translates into CASSSATSGRNEQYF.

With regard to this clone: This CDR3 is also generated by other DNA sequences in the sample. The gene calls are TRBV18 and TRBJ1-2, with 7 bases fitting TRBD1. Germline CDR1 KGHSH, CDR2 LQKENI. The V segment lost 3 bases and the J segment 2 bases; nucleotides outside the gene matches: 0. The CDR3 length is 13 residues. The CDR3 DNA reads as TGTGCCAGCTCACCGGACAGGAACTATGGCTACACCTTC. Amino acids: CASSPDRNYGYTF.

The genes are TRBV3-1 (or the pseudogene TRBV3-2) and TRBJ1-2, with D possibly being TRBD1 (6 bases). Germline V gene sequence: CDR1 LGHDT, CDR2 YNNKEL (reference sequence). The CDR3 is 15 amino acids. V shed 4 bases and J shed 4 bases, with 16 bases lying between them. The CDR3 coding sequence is TGTGCCAGCAGCCGCTCCTCGGGGGGGCTCTATGGCTACACCTTC. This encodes CASSRSSGGLYGYTF.

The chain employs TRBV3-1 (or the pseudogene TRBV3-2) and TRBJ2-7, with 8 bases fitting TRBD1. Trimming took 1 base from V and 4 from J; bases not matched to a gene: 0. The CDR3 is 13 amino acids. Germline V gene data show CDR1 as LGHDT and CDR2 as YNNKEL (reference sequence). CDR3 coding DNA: TGTGCCAGCAGCCAAGGGACAGGGTACGAGCAGTACTTC. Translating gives CASSQGTGYEQYF.

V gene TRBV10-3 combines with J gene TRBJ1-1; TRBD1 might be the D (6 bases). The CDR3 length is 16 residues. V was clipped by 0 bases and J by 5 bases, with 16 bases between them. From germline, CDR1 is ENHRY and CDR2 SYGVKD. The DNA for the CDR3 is TGTGCCATCAGTGAGTCAACGGGACACCCTGGGACTGAAGCTTTCTTT. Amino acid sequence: CAISESTGHPGTEAFF.

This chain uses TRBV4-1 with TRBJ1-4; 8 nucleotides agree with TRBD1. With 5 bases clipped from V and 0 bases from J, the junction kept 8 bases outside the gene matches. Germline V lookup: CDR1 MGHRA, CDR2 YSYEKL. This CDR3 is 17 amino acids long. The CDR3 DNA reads TGCGCCAGCAGCTACAGGGGGGGAGCTACAACTAATGAAAAACTGTTTTTT. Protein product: CASSYRGGATTNEKLFF.

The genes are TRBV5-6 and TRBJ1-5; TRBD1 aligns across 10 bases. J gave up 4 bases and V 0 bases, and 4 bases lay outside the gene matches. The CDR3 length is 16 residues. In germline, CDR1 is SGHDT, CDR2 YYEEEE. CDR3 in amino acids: CASSLATGGLNQPQHF. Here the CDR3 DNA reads TGTGCCAGCAGCTTGGCGACAGGGGGCCTAAATCAGCCCCAGCATTTT.

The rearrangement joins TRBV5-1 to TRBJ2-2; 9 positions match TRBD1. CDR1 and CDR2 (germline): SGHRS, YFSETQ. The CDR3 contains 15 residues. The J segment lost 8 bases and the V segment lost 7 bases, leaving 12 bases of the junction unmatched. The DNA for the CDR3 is TGCGCCAGCTCAACCGGGACAGGGCTATTTGGGGAGCTGTTTTTT. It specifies CASSTGTGLFGELFF.

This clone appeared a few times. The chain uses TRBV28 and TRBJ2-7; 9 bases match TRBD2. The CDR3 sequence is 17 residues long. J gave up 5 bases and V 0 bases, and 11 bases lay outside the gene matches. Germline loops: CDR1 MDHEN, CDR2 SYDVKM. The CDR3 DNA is TGTGCCAGCAGTTTATGGCTGGGTAGCGGGAGTACCCACGAGCAGTACTTC. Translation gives CASSLWLGSGSTHEQYF.

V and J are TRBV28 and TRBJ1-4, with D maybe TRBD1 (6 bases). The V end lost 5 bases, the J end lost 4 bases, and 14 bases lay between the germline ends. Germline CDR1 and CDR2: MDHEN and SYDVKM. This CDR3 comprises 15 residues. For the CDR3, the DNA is TGTGCCAGCAGTACCCAACAGGGCCTTAATGAAAAACTGTTTTTT. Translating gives CASSTQQGLNEKLFF. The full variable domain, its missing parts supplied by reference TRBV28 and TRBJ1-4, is DVKVTQSSRYLVKRTGEKVFLECVQDMDHENMFWYRQDPGLGLRLIYFSYDVKMKEKGDIPEGYSVSREKKERFSLILESASTNQTSMYLCASSTQQGLNEKLFFGSGTQLSVL.

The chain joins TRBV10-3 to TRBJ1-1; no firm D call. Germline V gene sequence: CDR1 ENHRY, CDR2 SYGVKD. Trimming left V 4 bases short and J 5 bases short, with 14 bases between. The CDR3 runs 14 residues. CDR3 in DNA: TGTGCCATCAGTGTCGTAGTTGGAGTGACTGAAGCTTTCTTT. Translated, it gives CAISVVVGVTEAFF.

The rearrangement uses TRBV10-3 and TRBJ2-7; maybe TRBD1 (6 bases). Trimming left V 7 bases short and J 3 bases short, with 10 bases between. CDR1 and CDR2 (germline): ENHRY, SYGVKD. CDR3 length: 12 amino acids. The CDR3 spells CAITATGYEQYF. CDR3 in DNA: TGTGCCATCACCGCGACAGGCTACGAGCAGTACTTC.

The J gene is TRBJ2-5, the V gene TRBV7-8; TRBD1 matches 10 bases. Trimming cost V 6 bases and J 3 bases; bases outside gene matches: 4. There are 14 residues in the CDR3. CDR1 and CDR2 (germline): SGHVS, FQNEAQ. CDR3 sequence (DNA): TGTGCCAGCAGTTCCGGGACAGGGGAAGAGACCCAGTACTTC. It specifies CASSSGTGEETQYF.